This TCR beta chain was identified in a study of blood T cell repertoires in COVID-19. Study-wide background: Donors in the United States, Italy and Spain gave samples during acute or convalescent COVID-19. Sources were T cells, B-cell-depleted T cells, or PBMCs; the material itself was cDNA or gDNA.

Authors' methods: Amplified reference gene primers provided the basis for estimating nucleated cell counts. The assay was immunoSEQ multiplex PCR, and TCRdb's table has in-frame clones only and misses some. Clone size and the V and J calls come from that table; the DNA yielded D and trimming. The sample has around 67,000 clones; approximately 86% are singletons. This TCR was sampled from a man at least 80 years old with active COVID-19. Sequencing was done on a sample of peripheral blood.

CDR3 loop: CASSSGTGGSGANVLTF. The DNA of the CDR3 is TGTGCCAGCAGCTCCGGGACAGGGGGTTCTGGGGCCAACGTCCTGACTTTC. The J gene is TRBJ2-6, the V gene TRBV7-8, with 11 bases fitting TRBD1. Germline V gene lookup returns CDR1 SGHVS and CDR2 FQNEAQ. This CDR3 spans 17 amino acids. The junction had 3 bases not matched to a gene; V was cut back by 4 bases and J by 1 base.